One sample yielded the 7 T cell receptor beta chains listed below, sequenced in a study of identifying expanded T cells in peripheral blood. Data came from immunoSEQ multiplex PCR; TCRdb stores just in-frame clones and leaves some out. In the table there are 100,000 or so clones, 75% to 90% of which are singletons. Sequencing input: blood. Receptors originate from a person aged 18 to 75 in good health.

The V and J genes are TRBV4-3 and TRBJ2-3; D gene ambiguous. CDR1 and CDR2 from the germline V gene are LGHNA and YSLEER. This CDR3 region has 14 residues. V dropped 0 bases and J dropped 3 bases, with 7 bases sitting between them. CDR3 residues: CASSQDVGTDTQYF. CDR3 in DNA: TGCGCCAGCAGCCAAGATGTCGGGACAGATACGCAGTATTTT.

The J gene is TRBJ2-7, the V gene TRBV7-6, with D perhaps TRBD2 (6 bases). This CDR3 is 16 amino acids long. With 0 bases removed from V and 3 bases from J, the gap between germline ends came to 15 bases. Germline values: CDR1 SGHVS, CDR2 FNYEAQ. The CDR3 DNA is TGTGCCAGCAGCTTAGCGGCGGGACGCGTAGTCTACGAGCAGTACTTC. Protein sequence: CASSLAAGRVVYEQYF.

This CDR3 reads CATSSRDYTQYF. The CDR3 DNA follows: TGTGCCACCAGCAGCCGGGACTACACCCAGTACTTC. This rearrangement joins TRBV15 to TRBJ2-4; TRBD2 agrees at 7 bases. The length of the CDR3 is 12 residues. V was pared by 3 bases and J by 13 bases, with 6 bases of the junction left unmatched. Germline V gene data show CDR1 as LNHNV and CDR2 as YYDKDF (reference sequence).

This clone turned up a few times. This may be a read error: a much more frequent sequence differs by one nucleotide. The identical CDR3 is also encoded by other nucleotide sequences in the sample. This sequence joins TRBV6-5 and TRBJ2-6; no definite D call. The germline V gene has CDR1 MNHEY and CDR2 SVGAGI. V was clipped by 2 bases and J by 0 bases, with 2 bases between them. CDR3 size: 14 residues. CDR3 loop: CASSYSSGANVLTF. The CDR3 nucleotides read TGTGCCAGCAGTTACAGCTCTGGGGCCAACGTCCTGACTTTC.

This clone was observed a few times. The chain uses TRBV10-1 and TRBJ1-2; D is ambiguous. The CDR3 covers 14 residues. V shed 5 bases and J shed 4 bases, with 14 bases lying between them. Germline V gives CDR1 WNHNN, CDR2 SYGVQD (reference sequence). The CDR3 loop is CASSPSGYTYGYTF. The CDR3 DNA sequence: TGCGCCAGCAGTCCCTCGGGGTATACCTATGGCTACACCTTC.

In this sample, this clone turned up once. The chain joins TRBV6-4 to TRBJ2-3; the D is unclear. CDR1 MRHNA and CDR2 SNTAGT come from the germline V gene. The CDR3 is 14 residues long. Trimming removed 3 bases from V and 2 bases from J, with 9 bases in between. CDR3 DNA sequence: TGTGCCAGCAGTGAGTTTTCAGACACAGATACGCAGTATTTT. It is translated as CASSEFSDTDTQYF.

The CDR3 spells CASSQGQAYEQYF. As DNA, the CDR3 is TGCGCCAGCAGCCAAGGGCAAGCCTACGAGCAGTACTTC. J is TRBJ2-7 and V is TRBV4-3; no firm D call. Looked up from germline, CDR1 is LGHNA and CDR2 is YSLEER. The CDR3 consists of 13 residues. V was trimmed by 1 base and J by 2 bases, leaving 6 bases between them.